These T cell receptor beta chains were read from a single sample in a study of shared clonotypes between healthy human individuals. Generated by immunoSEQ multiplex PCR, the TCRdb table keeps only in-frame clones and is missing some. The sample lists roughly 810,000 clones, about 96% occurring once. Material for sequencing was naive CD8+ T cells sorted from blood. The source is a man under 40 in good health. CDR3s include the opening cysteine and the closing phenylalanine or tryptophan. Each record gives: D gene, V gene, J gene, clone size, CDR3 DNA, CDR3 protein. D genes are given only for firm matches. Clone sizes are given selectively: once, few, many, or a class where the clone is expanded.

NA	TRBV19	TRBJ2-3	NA	TGTGCCAGTAGTATAGTCCCAGGGGCTAACACAGATACGCAGTATTTT	CASSIVPGANTDTQYF
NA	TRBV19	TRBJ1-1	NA	TGTGCCAGTAGTATAGCGGACGAACTAAACACTGAAGCTTTCTTT	CASSIADELNTEAFF
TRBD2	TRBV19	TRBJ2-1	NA	TGTGCCAGTAGTCCCGGGACTAGCGGGTTCTTCTACAATGAGCAGTTCTTC	CASSPGTSGFFYNEQFF
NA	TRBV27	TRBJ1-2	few	TGTGCCAGCAGTTCCGGGACGGTCTATGGCTACACCTTC	CASSSGTVYGYTF
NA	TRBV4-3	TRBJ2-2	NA	TGCGCCAGCAGCCAAGATTTCTCGGGTCGGGACACCGGGGAGCTGTTTTTT	CASSQDFSGRDTGELFF
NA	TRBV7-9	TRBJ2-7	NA	TGTGCCAGCAGCTTTTCATCAGGGTTTCGTTCCTACGAGCAGTACTTC	CASSFSSGFRSYEQYF
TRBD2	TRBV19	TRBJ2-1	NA	TGTGCCAGTACCGTAGCGGGTCTGAACAATGAGCAGTTCTTC	CASTVAGLNNEQFF
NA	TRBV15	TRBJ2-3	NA	TGTGCCACCAGTACAGGGCCAGCGCAGTATTTT	CATSTGPAQYF
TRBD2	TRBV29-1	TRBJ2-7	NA	TGCAGCGTAGAGGGACTAGCGGGTTACGAGCAGTACTTC	CSVEGLAGYEQYF
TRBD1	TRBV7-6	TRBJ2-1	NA	TGTGCCAGCAGCCCGACAGGGGACCCCAACAATGAGCAGTTCTTC	CASSPTGDPNNEQFF
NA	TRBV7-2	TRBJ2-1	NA	TGTGCCAGCAGCTTTACTTCTACGAGCTACAATGAGCAGTTCTTC	CASSFTSTSYNEQFF
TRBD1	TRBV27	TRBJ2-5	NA	TGTGCCAGCTGGACGGACAGGCAGGGAGAGACCCAGTACTTC	CASWTDRQGETQYF
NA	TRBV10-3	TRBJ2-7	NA	TGTGCCATCAGTGACCCCCCGCCCGGTATACGGATTAGCTCCTACGAGCAGTACTTC	CAISDPPPGIRISSYEQYF
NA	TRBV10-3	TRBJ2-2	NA	TGTGCCATCAGTGCGGAGGGGGCGAACACCGGGGAGCTGTTTTTT	CAISAEGANTGELFF
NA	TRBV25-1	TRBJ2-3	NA	TGTGCCAGCAGCTCAGATACGCAGTATTTT	CASSSDTQYF
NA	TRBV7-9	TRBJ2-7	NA	TGTGCCAGCAGCTTACAGGGATTAAGCTCCTACGAGCAGTACTTC	CASSLQGLSSYEQYF
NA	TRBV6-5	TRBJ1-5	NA	TGTGCCAGCAGCCCCAGTACCTTGGGCAATCAGCCCCAGCATTTT	CASSPSTLGNQPQHF
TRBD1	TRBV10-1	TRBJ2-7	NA	TGCGCCAGCAGTGAGTCCGGGACAGGACCCGACTACGAGCAGTACTTC	CASSESGTGPDYEQYF
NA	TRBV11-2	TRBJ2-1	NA	TGTGCCAGCCGGGATTTCACCTACAATGAGCAGTTCTTC	CASRDFTYNEQFF
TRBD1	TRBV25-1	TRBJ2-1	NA	TGTGCCAGCAGTGGAGCGGCAGGGGGCGTTGAGCAGTTCTTC	CASSGAAGGVEQFF